This entry lists 2 T cell receptor beta chains sequenced from one sample in a study of blood T cell repertoires in COVID-19. Produced via immunoSEQ multiplex PCR; TCRdb's table is partial and in-frame only. The sample contains approximately 120,000 clones, roughly 90% of which appear only once. Sequencing was done on a sample of peripheral blood. Receptors were obtained from a man between 45 and 60 years old with COVID-19, enrolled during active disease.

The rearrangement uses TRBV9 and TRBJ1-1; D perhaps matches TRBD1 (5 bases). Germline V gene data show CDR1 as SGDLS and CDR2 as YYNGEE. The CDR3 contains 17 residues. V was clipped by 3 bases and J by 1 base, with 19 bases between them. DNA for the CDR3: TGTGCCAGCAGCGCTTTGTCGGGCAGCGGGGCGAACACTGAAGCTTTCTTT. It encodes CASSALSGSGANTEAFF. Full variable domain (missing parts from reference TRBV9 and TRBJ1-1): DSGVTQTPKHLITATGQRVTLRCSPRSGDLSVYWYQQSLDQGLQFLIQYYNGEERAKGNILERFSAQQFPDLHSELNLSSLELGDSALYFCASSALSGSGANTEAFFGQGTRLTVV.

The chain carries TRBV19 and TRBJ1-2, with D tentatively TRBD1 (6 bases). V shed 11 bases and J shed 5 bases, with 18 bases lying between them. Germline CDR1 and CDR2: LNHDA and SQIVND (reference sequence). This CDR3 is built from 13 residues. Written as DNA, the CDR3 is TGTGCCTCCCGTCCAGGGGCGCGGTATGGCTACACCTTC. Amino acid sequence: CASRPGARYGYTF.